These 21 T cell receptor beta chains were sequenced from one sample in a study of blood T cells in healthy people across ages. Primers used in a second PCR of about 6 to 11 cycles were a sample-barcoded 5' primer and a J-beta primer mix. TCRdb called the 5' RACE reads again in MiXCR, with one record for every CDR3 protein. The sample has roughly 1.9 million distinct CDR3 sequences, roughly two fifths seen once; the top ten hold 23%. Sequencing was carried out using blood. The receptor set was obtained from a human donor in good health.

The genes are TRBV7-9 and TRBJ2-7; D possibly corresponds to TRBD1 (6 bases). This CDR3 region has 15 residues. The germline V and J ends were trimmed by 5 bases and 0 bases, with 14 bases remaining between them. The germline V gene has CDR1 SEHNR and CDR2 FQNEAQ (reference sequence). Here the CDR3 reads CASSAPTGYSYEQYF. In DNA, the CDR3 is TGTGCCAGCAGCGCACCTACAGGGTACTCCTACGAGCAGTACTTC.

This clonotype was counted only a few times. The chain has TRBV5-1 and TRBJ1-5; 9 bases are shared with TRBD1. The trim removed 3 bases at V and 4 bases at J, leaving 5 bases unmatched. There are 15 residues in the CDR3. The germline V gene encodes CDR1 SGHRS and CDR2 YFSETQ. The CDR3 nucleotides are TGCGCCAGCAGCTGGACAGGGGAAGCAAATCAGCCCCAGCATTTT. Translating it yields CASSWTGEANQPQHF.

This clonotype was seen once. The gene calls are TRBV11-1 and TRBJ1-2; 7 nucleotides match TRBD1. Trimming at V came to 5 bases and at J to 6 bases, leaving 9 bases not matched to a gene. This CDR3 is 14 amino acids long. Germline CDR1 SGHAT, CDR2 FQDESV (reference sequence). CDR3 sequence reads: CASSGKTGSHGYTF. The CDR3 region has the DNA TGTGCCAGCAGCGGGAAGACAGGGAGCCATGGCTACACCTTC.

V usage is TRBV12-3 or TRBV12-4 and J usage is TRBJ2-1; D gene uncertain. V lost 7 bases and J 9 bases, leaving 16 bases between the germline ends. The CDR3 loop spans 13 amino acids. CDR3 DNA: TGTGCCAGCACCAACGGTGGCCCAATTGAGCAGTTCTTC. Its translation: CASTNGGPIEQFF.

The chain links TRBV7-8 to TRBJ2-4, with 13 bases matching TRBD2. The J call is uncertain, as TRBJ2-7 better fits the DNA end. The CDR3 contains 16 residues. Germline assignment: CDR1 SGHVS and CDR2 FQNEAQ. CDR3 residues: CASSSWTSGGQDEQYF. The DNA for the CDR3 is TGTGCCAGCAGCTCTTGGACTAGCGGGGGACAAGACGAGCAGTACTTC.

V and J are TRBV10-3 and TRBJ1-2; 8 nucleotides match TRBD1. J lost 6 bases, V lost 3 bases, and 3 bases had no gene match. Germline lookup yields CDR1 ENHRY and CDR2 SYGVKD. The CDR3 runs 13 residues. CDR3 sequence reads: CAISDQGADGYTF. In DNA, the CDR3 is TGTGCCATCAGTGATCAGGGGGCTGATGGCTACACCTTC.

This clonotype has just a few counts. V usage is TRBV7-8 and J usage is TRBJ1-2; 7 bases line up with TRBD1. Per the germline V gene, CDR1 is SGHVS and CDR2 is FQNEAQ. Unmatched junction bases numbered 17, after V lost 5 bases and J lost 2 bases. This CDR3 comprises 18 residues. CDR3 sequence (DNA): TGTGCCAGCAGCCCCGACAGGGCGCCTCAACGCTTAAACTATGGCTACACCTTC. It translates to CASSPDRAPQRLNYGYTF.

This clonotype was picked up many times. The chain links TRBV25-1 to TRBJ2-7, with D unclear. Deletions cut 4 bases from V and 6 bases from J, with 13 bases between. Germline V gives CDR1 MGHDK, CDR2 SYGVNS. CDR3 size: 13 residues. The CDR3 DNA sequence: TGTGCCAGCAGTGGTGAGTCGAGGTTCGAGCAGTACTTC. Amino acid sequence: CASSGESRFEQYF.

J is TRBJ2-5 and V is TRBV2; no firm D call. The DNA end is a closer match to TRBJ2-7, so the J assignment may be wrong. The CDR3 covers 11 residues. Germline V gene data show CDR1 as SNHLY and CDR2 as FYNNEI. The CDR3 DNA reads as TGTGCCAGCAGTGCGGTATTCGAGCAGTACTTC. Its translation: CASSAVFEQYF.

V and J are TRBV5-1 and TRBJ2-3; D may be TRBD1 (7 bases). This CDR3 has 18 residues. Trimming stripped 5 bases from V and 0 bases from J, with 22 bases between. Germline CDR1 and CDR2: SGHRS and YFSETQ. The chain's CDR3 is CASRRYTIQGGSTDTQYF. As DNA, the CDR3 is TGCGCCAGCAGACGCTATACTATCCAGGGGGGAAGCACAGATACGCAGTATTTT.

This clonotype was seen more than once but under ten times. V usage is TRBV29-1 and J usage is TRBJ2-3, with D perhaps TRBD2 (7 bases). The CDR3 consists of 13 residues. Looked up from germline, CDR1 is SQVTM and CDR2 is ANQGSEA. Trimming stripped 5 bases from V and 6 bases from J, with 15 bases between. The CDR3 DNA follows: TGCAGCGTTTGGTGGGGGGGCGCGGATACGCAGTATTTT. Its translation is CSVWWGGADTQYF.

This clonotype was picked up a small number of times. The junction and the germline gene differ at one end; a read error may be behind it. The chain is built from TRBV4-3 and TRBJ1-6; 7 bases map to TRBD1. The CDR3 consists of 17 residues. Germline loops: CDR1 LGHNA, CDR2 YSLEER. CDR3 coding DNA: TGCGCCAGCAGCCAAGAAATCAGACAGGGCTATCATTCACCCCTCCACTTT. This encodes CASSQEIRQGYHSPLHF.

The CDR3 nucleotides read TGCGCCAGCAGCCAGAGGGACTCATCAGGGCCCCAGCATTTT. It translates to CASSQRDSSGPQHF. The chain couples TRBV4-1 to TRBJ1-5, with D possibly TRBD1 on 5 matching bases. V dropped 3 bases and J dropped 9 bases, with 15 bases sitting between them. Germline assignment: CDR1 MGHRA and CDR2 YSYEKL. This CDR3 contains 14 residues.

This chain connects TRBV20-1 to TRBJ2-1; a possible D gene is TRBD2 (5 bases). CDR3 length equals 16 residues. V lost 6 bases and J lost 3, with 21 bases in between. The V gene's germline CDR1 is DFQATT and CDR2 SNEGSKA (reference sequence). The CDR3 region has the DNA TGCAGTGCGGATCGACTCGACCCGGGGAACTACAATGAGCAGTTCTTC. Encoded protein: CSADRLDPGNYNEQFF.

This clonotype has a handful of counts. The chain has TRBV5-6 and TRBJ2-5; D unresolved. This CDR3 has 13 amino acids. Germline lookup yields CDR1 SGHDT and CDR2 YYEEEE. V was clipped by 1 base and J by 3 bases, with 7 bases between them. The CDR3 DNA reads TGTGCCAGCAGCTTGAGTCTAGAAGAGACCCAGTACTTC. This encodes CASSLSLEETQYF.

The chain links TRBV24-1 to TRBJ1-1; a weak D match, TRBD1 (5 bases). CDR3 length: 15 residues. Germline assignment: CDR1 KGHDR and CDR2 SFDVKD. V shed 4 bases and J shed 1 base, with 12 bases lying between them. The CDR3 DNA reads TGTGCCACCAGTGAGTCAGGGTTAGAGAACACTGAAGCTTTCTTT. This gives the protein CATSESGLENTEAFF.

The rearrangement links TRBV7-2 to TRBJ1-2, with D maybe TRBD1 (5 bases). The CDR3 is made up of 10 amino acids. Per germline, CDR1 SGHTA and CDR2 FQGNSA. The germline V and J ends were trimmed by 5 bases and 10 bases, with 8 bases remaining between them. CDR3 in DNA: TGTGCCAGCAGCCCCGGGACCTACACCTTC. It codes for CASSPGTYTF.

The V and J genes are TRBV7-2 and TRBJ2-7; perhaps TRBD2 as D (6 bases). Germline CDR1 is SGHTA and CDR2 is FQGNSA. The CDR3 loop spans 17 amino acids. Between the trimmed V and J ends, which lost 3 bases and 3 bases, there was a span of 21 bases. The CDR3 loop reads CASSFQHPGLLSYEQYF. Here the CDR3 DNA reads TGTGCCAGCAGCTTCCAACACCCGGGACTTCTGAGCTACGAGCAGTACTTC.

The chain links TRBV7-9 to TRBJ1-2; 7 nucleotides agree with TRBD1. V gave up 5 bases and J gave up 4 bases; unmatched junction bases: 7. This CDR3 contains 14 residues. Germline V lookup: CDR1 SEHNR, CDR2 FQNEAQ (reference sequence). For the CDR3, the DNA is TGTGCCAGCAGCAGACGGGACAGCTCCTATGGCTACACCTTC. Protein product: CASSRRDSSYGYTF.

Only a few counts were recorded for this clonotype. V usage is TRBV7-9 and J usage is TRBJ1-2, with a possible D match to TRBD1 (5 bases). The V gene lost 5 bases and the J gene lost 4 bases, with 20 bases spanning the gap. Germline V lookup: CDR1 SEHNR, CDR2 FQNEAQ (reference sequence). This CDR3 is built from 16 residues. CDR3 in amino acids: CASSPRQQSTAYGYTF. The CDR3 nucleotides read TGTGCCAGCAGCCCCCGACAGCAGAGTACAGCCTATGGCTACACCTTC.

This rearrangement joins TRBV6-6 to TRBJ2-1, with a weak D call TRBD1 (6 bases). Germline assignment: CDR1 MNHNY and CDR2 SVGAGI (reference sequence). This CDR3 region has 14 residues. V shed 6 bases and J shed 2 bases, with 11 bases lying between them. The CDR3 nucleotides are TGTGCCAGCAGATCCGGGACAACCTACAATGAGCAGTTCTTC. It translates to CASRSGTTYNEQFF.